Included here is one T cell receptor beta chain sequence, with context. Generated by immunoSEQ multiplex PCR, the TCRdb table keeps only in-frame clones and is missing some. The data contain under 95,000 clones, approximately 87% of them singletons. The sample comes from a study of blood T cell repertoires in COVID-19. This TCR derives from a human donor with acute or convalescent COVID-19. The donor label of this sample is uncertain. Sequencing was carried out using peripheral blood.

DNA of the CDR3: TGTGCCAGCAGTTACTTAAGCGGGGGTGAGGGGTACCAAGAGACCCAGTACTTC. Translating gives CASSYLSGGEGYQETQYF. The chain links TRBV6-2 or TRBV6-3 to TRBJ2-5; the match to TRBD2 covers 8 bases. CDR1 and CDR2 (germline): MNHEY, SVGEGT. V trimming: 1 base; J trimming: 0 bases; junction bases outside the gene matches: 10. The CDR3 sequence is 18 residues long.